This entry concerns a single TCR beta chain. Its cognate antigen is unknown. This entry belongs to a study of shared clonotypes between healthy human individuals. Study-wide findings and caveats: Researchers sampled only blood; tissue repertoires likely differ. Non-shared clonotypes had lower generation probabilities than clonotypes shared by all four sorted-subset donors. Naive CD4 clonotypes were shared across several donors at about 5%.

Sequencing used immunoSEQ multiplex PCR; TCRdb keeps in-frame clones, though not all of them. The sample consists of about 110,000 clones, about 70% of them appearing once. CD8 memory was a combination of CD45RO+ cells and CCR7-negative CD45RA+ TemRA cells. The sample taken for sequencing was memory CD8+ T cells sorted from blood. Subset meaning: CD45RO+ cells pooled with CCR7-negative TemRA cells. The TCR originated in a young woman in good health.

CDR3 region: CASRPGGWDTEAFF. The CDR3, as DNA: TGTGCCAGCAGACCAGGGGGGTGGGACACTGAAGCTTTCTTT. This rearrangement joins TRBV28 to TRBJ1-1; the match to TRBD1 covers 7 bases. With 6 bases clipped from V and 3 bases from J, the junction kept 7 bases outside the gene matches. The CDR3 is 14 residues long. The V gene's germline CDR1 is MDHEN and CDR2 SYDVKM.